Following are 4 T cell receptor beta chains from one sample sequenced in a study of PD-L1 blockade in urothelial cancer. Some clones are missing from TCRdb's copy, which holds only in-frame ones; the method was immunoSEQ multiplex PCR. The sample gives tens of thousands of clones, about 87% of which show up once; 5.5% to 7% is in the top ten. The sample was PBMCs, taken around atezolizumab (anti-PD-L1) treatment. Receptors were obtained from a man in his forties or fifties with urothelial cancer.

The rearrangement uses TRBV21-1 and TRBJ1-3; the listed D gene, TRBD1, was not tested against the DNA. TRBV21-1 is a known pseudogene. CDR3 length: 19 amino acids. CDR3: CASSSPRDRGLISGNTIYF. The CDR3 DNA sequence: TGTGCCAGCTCCTCACCGAGAGACAGGGGCCTAATCTCTGGAAACACCATATATTTT.

A word on this clone: One junction end disagrees with the germline gene, perhaps due to a read error. The gene calls are TRBV7-7 and TRBJ2-6; D unresolved. The CDR3 sequence is 16 residues long. The germline CDR1 and CDR2 sequences are SSHAT and FNYEAQ (reference sequence). This CDR3 is CASSPSPVSGANVLTF. The DNA for the CDR3 is TGTGCTAGCAGCCCTTCCCCGGTCTCTGGGGCCAACGTCCTGACTTTC.

J is TRBJ1-1 and V is TRBV5-4; possible D gene TRBD1, 5 bases. The V and J ends lost 1 base and 1 base respectively, with 5 bases between them. CDR1 is SGHNT and CDR2 is YYREEE in the germline V gene (reference sequence). The CDR3 runs 13 residues. This chain's CDR3 is CASSLTGNTEAFF. CDR3 nucleotide sequence: TGTGCCAGCAGCTTGACAGGGAACACTGAAGCTTTCTTT. Based on the CDR3 plus reference TRBV5-4 and TRBJ1-1, the full variable domain is ETGVTQSPTHLIKTRGQQVTLRCSSQSGHNTVSWYQQALGQGPQFIFQYYREEENGRGNFPPRFSGLQFPNYSSELNVNALELDDSALYLCASSLTGNTEAFFGQGTRLTVV.

The chain recombines TRBV15 with TRBJ1-4; no firm D call. Germline-derived CDR1 and CDR2 are LNHNV and YYDKDF (reference sequence). This CDR3 comprises 15 residues. V was cut by 0 bases and J by 7 bases, with 12 bases left in between. The CDR3 nucleotides read TGTGCCACCAGCAGAGATTGGTCGGGTAGTGAAAAACTGTTTTTT. Residues: CATSRDWSGSEKLFF.